The 22 T cell receptor beta chains listed next were all sequenced from one sample in a study of CD8+ T cells in alopecia areata. RNA extraction was followed by reverse transcription into cDNA, which acted as the sequencing template. Repertoires were generated with immunoSEQ multiplex PCR, while TCRdb's copy carries only in-frame clones and drops some. Among some 100,000 clones listed, just under 60% were seen once. Treatment given: oral pan-JAK inhibitor, 5-10 mg twice daily. The sequencing used CD8+ T cells sorted from blood, collected between weeks 55 and 70, from a patient treated with tofacitinib. These receptors were taken from a human donor with alopecia areata.

The chain joins TRBV4-1 to TRBJ2-2; D tentatively reads TRBD1 or TRBD2 (6 bases each). The CDR3 spans 20 residues. Germline CDR1 MGHRA, CDR2 YSYEKL. Trimming cost V 0 bases and J 0 bases, with 20 bases left between them. The CDR3 is CASSQDSRGPNTSNTGELFF. The CDR3 nucleotides are TGCGCCAGCAGCCAAGATAGTCGGGGGCCAAATACCTCGAACACCGGGGAGCTGTTTTTT.

With regard to this clone: Other DNA sequences within the sample encode an identical CDR3. The chain links TRBV30 to TRBJ1-4; D is unclear. Germline V CDR1 and CDR2: GTSNPN, SVGIG (reference sequence). The CDR3 covers 15 residues. Trimming pared 0 bases from V and 5 bases from J, leaving 13 bases between. The CDR3: CAWSVSLTVNEKLFF. The CDR3 DNA is TGTGCCTGGAGTGTAAGTCTGACTGTCAATGAAAAACTGTTTTTT. The whole variable domain, filled in from reference TRBV30 and TRBJ1-4, reads SQTIHQWPATLVQPVGSPLSLECTVEGTSNPNLYWYRQAAGRGLQLLFYSVGIGQISSEVPQNLSASRPQDRQFILSSKKLLLSDSGFYLCAWSVSLTVNEKLFFGSGTQLSVL.

The chain employs TRBV4-1 and TRBJ1-1, with 8 nucleotides matching TRBD1. J gave up 1 base and V 5 bases, and 0 bases lay outside the gene matches. The CDR3 has 13 residues. CDR1 is MGHRA and CDR2 is YSYEKL in the germline V gene. CDR3 region: CASSGQGNTEAFF. Here the CDR3 DNA reads TGCGCCAGCAGCGGACAGGGGAACACTGAAGCTTTCTTT.

The chain recombines TRBV2 with TRBJ1-5, with D uncertain. From germline, CDR1 is SNHLY and CDR2 FYNNEI. V was clipped by 4 bases and J by 6 bases, with 7 bases between them. The CDR3 is 12 residues long. CDR3 sequence (DNA): TGTGCCAGCAGTGTTGGCACTCAGCCCCAGCATTTT. Its protein is CASSVGTQPQHF.

The CDR3 DNA follows: TGTGCCAGCAGCGTAGATCAGCCCCAGCATTTT. Translating it yields CASSVDQPQHF. V gene TRBV9 combines with J gene TRBJ1-5; D is unresolved. The germline CDR1 and CDR2 sequences are SGDLS and YYNGEE. Trimming pared 0 bases from V and 5 bases from J, leaving 0 bases between. CDR3 length: 11 amino acids.

The table lists this clone with a few counts. The chain combines TRBV7-9 with TRBJ1-4; D gene uncertain. CDR3 length equals 15 residues. CDR1 and CDR2 (germline): SEHNR, FQNEAQ (reference sequence). V lost 0 bases and J 4 bases, leaving 9 bases between the germline ends. The CDR3, as DNA: TGTGCCAGCAGCTTAGCCCCCAACGGTAATGAAAAACTGTTTTTT. It is translated as CASSLAPNGNEKLFF.

This chain connects TRBV5-1 to TRBJ2-2, with TRBD1 matching 9 bases. V lost 5 bases to trimming and J lost 2 bases; unmatched junction nucleotides: 10. The CDR3 sequence is 17 residues long. Germline loops: CDR1 SGHRS, CDR2 YFSETQ. This CDR3 reads CASRFLGQGLNTGELFF. The DNA of the CDR3 is TGCGCCAGCAGGTTTCTAGGACAGGGGTTAAACACCGGGGAGCTGTTTTTT.

V is TRBV5-1 and J is TRBJ1-2; 8 bases agree with TRBD1. The CDR3 loop spans 14 amino acids. The J segment lost 4 bases and the V segment lost 2 bases, leaving 4 bases of the junction unmatched. Per the germline V gene, CDR1 is SGHRS and CDR2 is YFSETQ. The CDR3 DNA reads as TGCGCCAGCAGCTTCAGGGGGCTCGGCTATGGCTACACCTTC. It is translated as CASSFRGLGYGYTF.

This chain uses TRBV12-5 with TRBJ2-7, with D unresolved. Germline assignment: CDR1 LGHNT and CDR2 FRNRAP. The CDR3 length is 13 residues. Trimming stripped 6 bases from V and 3 bases from J, with 12 bases between. CDR3 amino acids: CASGLDPYYEQYF. The DNA for the CDR3 is TGTGCTAGTGGCCTAGACCCCTACTACGAGCAGTACTTC.

This clone was seen just once. The chain has TRBV5-6 and TRBJ1-1; unclear D gene. Germline CDR1 is SGHDT and CDR2 is YYEEEE. This CDR3 spans 14 amino acids. Trimming removed 4 bases from V and 5 bases from J, with 15 bases in between. CDR3 sequence reads: CASSAGLIGTEAFF. Written as DNA, the CDR3 is TGTGCCAGCAGCGCGGGCCTTATCGGAACTGAAGCTTTCTTT.

This chain uses TRBV30 with TRBJ1-1, with D possibly being TRBD1 (6 bases). CDR1 is GTSNPN, CDR2 SVGIG, per germline (reference sequence). V dropped 4 bases and J dropped 1 base, with 16 bases sitting between them. This CDR3 region has 15 residues. The chain's CDR3 is CAWIFRRGPNTEAFF. DNA of the CDR3: TGTGCCTGGATTTTCCGCAGGGGCCCGAACACTGAAGCTTTCTTT. The whole variable domain, remainder taken from reference TRBV30 and TRBJ1-1, is SQTIHQWPATLVQPVGSPLSLECTVEGTSNPNLYWYRQAAGRGLQLLFYSVGIGQISSEVPQNLSASRPQDRQFILSSKKLLLSDSGFYLCAWIFRRGPNTEAFFGQGTRLTVV.

This sequence joins TRBV15 and TRBJ1-1, with TRBD1 as a possible D gene (5 bases). CDR3 length equals 13 residues. The germline V gene has CDR1 LNHNV and CDR2 YYDKDF (reference sequence). Trimming removed 3 bases from V and 6 bases from J, with 11 bases in between. The chain's CDR3 is CATSSSGFSEAFF. The CDR3 DNA reads TGTGCCACCAGCAGTTCAGGGTTTTCTGAAGCTTTCTTT. Full variable domain (missing parts from reference TRBV15 and TRBJ1-1): DAMVIQNPRYQVTQFGKPVTLSCSQTLNHNVMYWYQQKSSQAPKLLFHYYDKDFNNEADTPDNFQSRRPNTSFCFLDIRSPGLGDTAMYLCATSSSGFSEAFFGQGTRLTVV.

V and J are TRBV6-1 and TRBJ2-7, with 7 bases matching TRBD1. The CDR3 sequence is 13 residues long. Germline CDR1 MNHNS, CDR2 SASEGT. The V gene end was trimmed by 2 bases and the J gene end by 2 bases; junction bases not matched to a gene: 0. Here the CDR3 reads CASSERGPYEQYF. The CDR3 nucleotides are TGTGCCAGCAGTGAAAGGGGGCCCTACGAGCAGTACTTC.

The chain carries TRBV4-1 and TRBJ2-7; the D is unclear. V was shortened by 1 base and J by 0 bases, with 10 bases between the two germline ends. The germline gives CDR1 MGHRA, CDR2 YSYEKL. This CDR3 contains 15 residues. DNA for the CDR3: TGCGCCAGCAGCCAAGTTGGGCGGAGCTCCTACGAGCAGTACTTC. Translating gives CASSQVGRSSYEQYF.

The chain uses TRBV7-9 and TRBJ2-1; TRBD2 might be the D (6 bases). The V end lost 1 base, the J end lost 6 bases, and 22 bases lay between the germline ends. The CDR3 is 18 amino acids. CDR1 is SEHNR, CDR2 FQNEAQ, per germline (reference sequence). The CDR3 here is CASSLGLAEGYGGNEQFF. CDR3 DNA sequence: TGTGCCAGCAGCTTAGGACTGGCTGAGGGGTACGGGGGCAATGAGCAGTTCTTC.

This clone occurred a few times. The V call is TRBV4-1, the J call TRBJ2-7; 8 bases map to TRBD1. The CDR3 totals 16 residues. The V gene's germline CDR1 is MGHRA and CDR2 YSYEKL. V was pared by 3 bases and J by 1 base, with 8 bases of the junction left unmatched. CDR3 nucleotides: TGCGCCAGCAGCCACAAGGGGACAGGAGAATCCTACGAGCAGTACTTC. The encoded protein is CASSHKGTGESYEQYF.

This clone came up a few times. The chain employs TRBV19 and TRBJ2-7; 9 bases match TRBD1. With V trimmed by 1 base and J by 2 bases, 3 bases remained unmatched. Germline lookup yields CDR1 LNHDA and CDR2 SQIVND (reference sequence). The CDR3 sequence is 15 residues long. DNA of the CDR3: TGTGCCAGTAGTATAGGGACAGGGGACCCCTACGAGCAGTACTTC. This sequence encodes CASSIGTGDPYEQYF.

The genes are TRBV7-6 and TRBJ1-2, with 8 positions matching TRBD1. Germline CDR1 SGHVS, CDR2 FNYEAQ. The CDR3 consists of 13 residues. V was clipped by 4 bases and J by 7 bases; unmatched bases: 5. The CDR3 nucleotides are TGTGCCAGCAGCTCCGGACAGGGTTTTGGCTACACCTTC. Protein: CASSSGQGFGYTF. The full variable domain, its missing parts supplied by reference TRBV7-6 and TRBJ1-2, is GAGVSQSPRYKVTKRGQDVALRCDPISGHVSLYWYRQALGQGPEFLTYFNYEAQQDKSGLPNDRFSAERPEGSISTLTIQRTEQRDSAMYRCASSSGQGFGYTFGSGTRLTVV.

This clone was picked up one time. The chain uses TRBV11-2 and TRBJ2-1; TRBD2 aligns across 7 bases. This CDR3 has 15 amino acids. Germline assignment: CDR1 SGHAT and CDR2 FQNNGV. The J segment lost 6 bases and the V segment lost 4 bases, leaving 9 bases of the junction unmatched. CDR3 amino acids: CASSYLSGSANEQFF. Here the CDR3 DNA reads TGTGCCAGCAGCTACCTTAGCGGGTCCGCCAATGAGCAGTTCTTC.

The table lists this clone with a few counts. This chain uses TRBV19 with TRBJ2-3; D unclear. Germline loops: CDR1 LNHDA, CDR2 SQIVND (reference sequence). V was pared by 5 bases and J by 0 bases, with 15 bases between. There are 16 residues in the CDR3. The CDR3 is CASSPNRLDSTDTQYF. The CDR3 DNA reads TGTGCCAGTAGTCCAAACAGACTGGATAGCACAGATACGCAGTATTTT.

This chain connects TRBV27 to TRBJ2-1; 9 nucleotides align to TRBD1. Trimming cost V 5 bases and J 5 bases; bases outside gene matches: 10. The CDR3 totals 16 residues. CDR1 and CDR2 (germline): MNHEY, SMNVEV (reference sequence). The CDR3 loop is CASSGRGDREDNEQFF. The CDR3 DNA follows: TGTGCCAGCAGTGGTAGGGGGGACAGGGAGGACAATGAGCAGTTCTTC.

V is TRBV7-9 and J is TRBJ2-3; 7 bases are shared with TRBD2. The J segment lost 6 bases and the V segment lost 3 bases, leaving 6 bases of the junction unmatched. The germline gives CDR1 SEHNR, CDR2 FQNEAQ (reference sequence). The CDR3 is 14 amino acids. For the CDR3, the DNA is TGTGCCAGCAGCTTTGCGGGGGACCAGGATACGCAGTATTTT. This gives the protein CASSFAGDQDTQYF.